The 9 T cell receptor beta chains below were found in one sample sequenced in a study of regulatory T cells in long-lasting Graves disease. Building the TCR beta libraries relied on iRepertoire HTBI primers, and CDR3 regions underwent Arm-PCR. TCRdb recomputed calls from the multiplex PCR reads with MiXCR, one row per CDR3 protein. This table holds some 460,000 distinct CDR3 sequences, around 15% found once. Regarding time point: newly diagnosed GD, antithyroid drugs for less than 3 months. From PBMCs, RNA was extracted and then used to make the TCR library. The same sample was also used in a study of T cells in Graves' hyperthyroidism and ophthalmopathy.

The material was peripheral blood mononuclear cells (PBMCs), obtained at new diagnosis, from a patient treated with antithyroid drugs. The receptors here all came from a man aged 35 to 55 with Graves disease.

Points on this clonotype: A read error is possible here, since a much larger clone lies one base away. This chain uses TRBV5-1 with TRBJ2-7, with 8 bases that match TRBD2. Per germline, CDR1 SGHRS and CDR2 YFSETQ. V dropped 1 base and J dropped 0; count of bases not matched to a gene: 6. This CDR3 comprises 16 residues. CDR3 protein: CASSLFAAGVSYEQYF. CDR3 bases: TGCGCCAGCAGCTTGTTCGCAGCGGGGGTCTCCTACGAGCAGTACTTC.

The sample holds many counts of this clonotype. This chain links TRBV11-2 with TRBJ2-7, with D unclear. Trimming took off 0 bases at V and 0 bases at J, with 6 bases between the two ends. This CDR3 comprises 14 residues. CDR1 is SGHAT and CDR2 is FQNNGV in the germline V gene. The CDR3, as DNA: TGTGCCAGCAGCTTAGAGGCAGGCTCCTACGAGCAGTACTTC. Residues: CASSLEAGSYEQYF.

This chain connects TRBV28 to TRBJ2-3, with 14 bases matching TRBD2. The germline CDR1 and CDR2 sequences are MDHEN and SYDVKM. The CDR3 has 15 amino acids. Unmatched junction bases numbered 7, after V lost 8 bases and J lost 6 bases. The DNA of the CDR3 is TGTGCCAGCTGGGGGACTAGCGGGAGTATCGATACGCAGTATTTT. Protein product: CASWGTSGSIDTQYF.

Ten or more counts support this clonotype. The V and J genes are TRBV24-1 and TRBJ2-3; D unresolved. Germline V lookup: CDR1 KGHDR, CDR2 SFDVKD. The CDR3 runs 14 residues. Trimming took 5 bases from V and 4 from J, leaving 12 bases between them. In DNA, the CDR3 is TGTGCCACCAGTGGCTTGCGCAAGGCAGATACGCAGTATTTT. Its protein product is CATSGLRKADTQYF.

This sequence joins TRBV5-4 and TRBJ2-3; 7 positions agree with TRBD2. Trimming at V came to 0 bases and at J to 4 bases, leaving 11 bases not matched to a gene. Germline lookup yields CDR1 SGHNT and CDR2 YYREEE (reference sequence). This CDR3 contains 17 residues. The CDR3 here is CASSLDVGRAASDTQYF. The CDR3 DNA follows: TGTGCCAGCAGCTTGGATGTAGGGAGGGCCGCGTCAGATACGCAGTATTTT.

This clonotype came up many times. This chain's CDR3 is CASSPAGLGEQYF. CDR3 in DNA: TGTGCCAGCTCACCGGCAGGGCTAGGCGAGCAGTACTTC. The rearrangement joins TRBV18 to TRBJ2-7; tentatively, D is TRBD1 (5 bases). Trimming shortened V by 3 bases and J by 6 bases, and 12 bases separated the two germline ends. Looked up from germline, CDR1 is KGHSH and CDR2 is LQKENI. The CDR3 contains 13 residues.

The rearrangement uses TRBV7-2 and TRBJ1-5, with no clear D. The CDR3 has 13 residues. The V and J ends lost 1 base and 11 bases respectively, with 12 bases between them. The germline gives CDR1 SGHTA, CDR2 FQGNSA. The CDR3 loop reads CASSLVLSGTQHF. The CDR3 region has the DNA TGTGCCAGCAGCTTAGTTCTTTCGGGGACCCAGCATTTT.

This clonotype was seen many times. The chain is built from TRBV28 and TRBJ2-3; either TRBD1 or TRBD2 may supply D (7 bases each). Trimming shortened V by 6 bases and J by 0 bases, and 13 bases separated the two germline ends. The CDR3 has 15 residues. The germline gives CDR1 MDHEN, CDR2 SYDVKM. The CDR3, as DNA: TGTGCCAGCAGCCAGGGGGGGGAGAGCACAGATACGCAGTATTTT. Translating it yields CASSQGGESTDTQYF. The variable domain in full, completed from reference TRBV28 and TRBJ2-3, reads DVKVTQSSRYLVKRTGEKVFLECVQDMDHENMFWYRQDPGLGLRLIYFSYDVKMKEKGDIPEGYSVSREKKERFSLILESASTNQTSMYLCASSQGGESTDTQYFGPGTRLTVL.

For this clonotype: A far larger clone is a single base away, which makes a read error likely. The chain carries TRBV28 and TRBJ2-7; no firm D call. Germline V gene data show CDR1 as MDHEN and CDR2 as SYDVKM. This CDR3 region has 11 residues. The CDR3 reads CAGSSPYEQYF. The DNA of the CDR3 is TGTGCCGGCAGTTCTCCCTACGAGCAGTACTTC. Together with reference TRBV28 and TRBJ2-7, the CDR3 gives the full variable domain: DVKVTQSSRYLVKRTGEKVFLECVQDMDHENMFWYRQDPGLGLRLIYFSYDVKMKEKGDIPEGYSVSREKKERFSLILESASTNQTSMYLCAGSSPYEQYFGPGTRLTVT.